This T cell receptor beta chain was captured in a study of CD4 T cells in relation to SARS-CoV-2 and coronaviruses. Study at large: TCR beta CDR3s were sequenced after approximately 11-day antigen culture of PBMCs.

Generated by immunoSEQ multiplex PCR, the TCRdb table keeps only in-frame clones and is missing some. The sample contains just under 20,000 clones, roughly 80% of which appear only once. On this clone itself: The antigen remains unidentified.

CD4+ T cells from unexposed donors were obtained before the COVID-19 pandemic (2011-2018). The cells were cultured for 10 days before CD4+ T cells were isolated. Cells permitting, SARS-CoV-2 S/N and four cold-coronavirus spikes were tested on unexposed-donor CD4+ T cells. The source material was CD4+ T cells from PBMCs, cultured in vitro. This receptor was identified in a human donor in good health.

CDR3 residues: CASSSRGGRNEKLFF. The CDR3 DNA reads as TGTGCCAGCAGTTCGAGGGGCGGCCGGAATGAAAAACTGTTTTTT. The chain joins TRBV6-5 to TRBJ1-4; tentatively, D is TRBD1 (5 bases). Trimming took off 4 bases at V and 5 bases at J, with 14 bases between the two ends. Looked up from germline, CDR1 is MNHEY and CDR2 is SVGAGI. This CDR3 is 15 amino acids long.